This TCR beta chain was captured by sequencing in a study of blood T cell repertoires in COVID-19. About the study: Samples taken during acute and convalescent COVID-19 were collected in the United States, Italy and Spain.

Method: immunoSEQ multiplex PCR; TCRdb's copy keeps in-frame clones and lacks some. In the table there are around 190,000 clones, about 80% of which are singletons. Germline V lookup: CDR1 SGHTA, CDR2 FQGNSA. The V gene lost 3 bases and the J gene lost 8 bases, with 5 bases spanning the gap. CDR3 length equals 12 residues. The source material was peripheral blood. The TCR sequence derives from a man between 65 and 85 years old with active or convalescent COVID-19. V gene TRBV7-2 combines with J gene TRBJ1-6; D remains ambiguous. CDR3 sequence (DNA): TGTGCCAGCAGCTTCCTAGATTCACCCCTCCACTTT. It specifies CASSFLDSPLHF.